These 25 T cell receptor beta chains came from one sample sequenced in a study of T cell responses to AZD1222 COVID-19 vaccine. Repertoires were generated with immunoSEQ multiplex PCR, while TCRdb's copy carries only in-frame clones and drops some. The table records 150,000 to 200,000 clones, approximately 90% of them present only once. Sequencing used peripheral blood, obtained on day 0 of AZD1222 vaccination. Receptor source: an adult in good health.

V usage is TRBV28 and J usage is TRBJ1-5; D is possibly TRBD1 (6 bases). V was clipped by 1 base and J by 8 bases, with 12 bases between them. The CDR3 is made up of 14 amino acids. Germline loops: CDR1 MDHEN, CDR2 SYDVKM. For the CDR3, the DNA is TGTGCCAGCAGTTTATCCAGGGGTTTAGAGCCCCAGCATTTT. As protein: CASSLSRGLEPQHF.

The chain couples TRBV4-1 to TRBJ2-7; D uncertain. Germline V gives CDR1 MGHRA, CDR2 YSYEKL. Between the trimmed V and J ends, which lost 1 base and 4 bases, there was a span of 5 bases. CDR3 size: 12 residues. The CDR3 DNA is TGCGCCAGCAGCCAAGGTGTTTACGAGCAGTACTTC. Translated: CASSQGVYEQYF.

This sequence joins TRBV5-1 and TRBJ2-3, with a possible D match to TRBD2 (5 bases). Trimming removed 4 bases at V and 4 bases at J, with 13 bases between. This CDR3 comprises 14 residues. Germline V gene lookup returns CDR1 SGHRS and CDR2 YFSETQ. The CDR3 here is CASSPNPGADTQYF. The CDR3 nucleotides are TGCGCCAGCAGCCCAAACCCCGGGGCAGATACGCAGTATTTT.

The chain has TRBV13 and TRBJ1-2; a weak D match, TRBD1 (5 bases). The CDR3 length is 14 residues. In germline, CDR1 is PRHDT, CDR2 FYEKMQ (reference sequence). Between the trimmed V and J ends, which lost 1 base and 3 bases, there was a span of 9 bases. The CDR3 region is CASSLEGADYGYTF. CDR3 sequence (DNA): TGTGCCAGCAGCTTAGAAGGGGCCGACTATGGCTACACCTTC.

CDR3 nucleotides: TGTGCCAGCAGCCCGAGGAGCGCAAGCACAGATACGCAGTATTTT. This gives the protein CASSPRSASTDTQYF. The V and J genes are TRBV9 and TRBJ2-3; D remains unclear. The germline V and J ends were trimmed by 4 bases and 0 bases, with 12 bases remaining between them. Germline loops: CDR1 SGDLS, CDR2 YYNGEE. The CDR3 length is 15 residues.

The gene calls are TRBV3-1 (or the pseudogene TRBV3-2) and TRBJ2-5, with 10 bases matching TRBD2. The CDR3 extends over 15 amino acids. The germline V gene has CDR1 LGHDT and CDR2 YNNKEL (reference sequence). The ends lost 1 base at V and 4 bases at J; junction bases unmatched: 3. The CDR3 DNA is TGTGCCAGCAGCCAAGGCCTAGCGGGAGCAGAGACCCAGTACTTC. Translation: CASSQGLAGAETQYF.

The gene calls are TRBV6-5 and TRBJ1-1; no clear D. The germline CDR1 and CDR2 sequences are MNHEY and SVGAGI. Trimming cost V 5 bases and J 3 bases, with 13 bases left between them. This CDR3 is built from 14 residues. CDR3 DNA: TGTGCCAGCAGTCCCGGCGGGGTGGACACTGAAGCTTTCTTT. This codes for CASSPGGVDTEAFF.

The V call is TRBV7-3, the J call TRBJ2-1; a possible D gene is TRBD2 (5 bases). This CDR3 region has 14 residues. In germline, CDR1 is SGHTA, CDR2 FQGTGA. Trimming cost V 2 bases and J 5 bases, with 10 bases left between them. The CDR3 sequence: CASSLYMEDNEQFF. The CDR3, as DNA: TGTGCCAGCAGCTTATATATGGAGGACAATGAGCAGTTCTTC.

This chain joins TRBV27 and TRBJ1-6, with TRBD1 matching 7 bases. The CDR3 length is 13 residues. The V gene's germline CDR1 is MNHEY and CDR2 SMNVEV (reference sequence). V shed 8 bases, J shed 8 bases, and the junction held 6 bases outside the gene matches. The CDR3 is CASRQGLDSPLHF. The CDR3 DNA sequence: TGTGCCAGCCGACAGGGATTGGATTCACCCCTCCACTTT.

CDR3 DNA: TGTGCCAGTAGTATAGTTGTAGATGAAAAACTGTTTTTT. It encodes CASSIVVDEKLFF. V usage is TRBV19 and J usage is TRBJ1-4, with D unclear. The CDR3 covers 13 residues. V lost 1 base and J lost 6, with 6 bases in between. CDR1 and CDR2 (germline): LNHDA, SQIVND (reference sequence). Full variable domain (rest looked up from reference TRBV19 and TRBJ1-4): DGGITQSPKYLFRKEGQNVTLSCEQNLNHDAMYWYRQDPGQGLRLIYYSQIVNDFQKGDIAEGYSVSREKKESFPLTVTSAQKNPTAFYLCASSIVVDEKLFFGSGTQLSVL.

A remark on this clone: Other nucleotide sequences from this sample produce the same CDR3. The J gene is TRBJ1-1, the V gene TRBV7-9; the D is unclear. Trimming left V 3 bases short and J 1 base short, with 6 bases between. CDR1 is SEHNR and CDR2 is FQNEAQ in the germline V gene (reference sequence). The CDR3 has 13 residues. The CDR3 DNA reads TGTGCCAGCAGCTTGCTCCAGAACACTGAAGCTTTCTTT. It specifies CASSLLQNTEAFF.

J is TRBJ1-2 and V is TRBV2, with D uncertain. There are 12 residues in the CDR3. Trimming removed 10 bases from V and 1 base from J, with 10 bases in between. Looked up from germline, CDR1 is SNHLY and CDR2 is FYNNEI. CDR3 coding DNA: TGTGCCACCCAAGAGGGTAACTATGGCTACACCTTC. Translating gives CATQEGNYGYTF.

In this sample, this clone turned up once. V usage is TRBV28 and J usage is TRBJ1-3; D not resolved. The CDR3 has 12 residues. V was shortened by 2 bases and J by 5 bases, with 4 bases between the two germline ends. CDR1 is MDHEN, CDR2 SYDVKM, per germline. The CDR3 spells CASSLSRNTIYF. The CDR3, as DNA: TGTGCCAGCAGTTTAAGCAGAAACACCATATATTTT.

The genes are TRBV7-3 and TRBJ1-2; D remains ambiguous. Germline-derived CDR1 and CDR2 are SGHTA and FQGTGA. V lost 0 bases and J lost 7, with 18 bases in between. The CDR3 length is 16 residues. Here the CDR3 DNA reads TGTGCCAGCAGCTTAACCCCCTTGCCAGGCTATGGTGGCTACACCTTC. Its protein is CASSLTPLPGYGGYTF. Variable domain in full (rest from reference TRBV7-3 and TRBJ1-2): GAGVSQTPSNKVTEKGKYVELRCDPISGHTALYWYRQSLGQGPEFLIYFQGTGAADDSGLPNDRFFAVRPEGSVSTLKIQRTERGDSAVYLCASSLTPLPGYGGYTFGSGTRLTVV.

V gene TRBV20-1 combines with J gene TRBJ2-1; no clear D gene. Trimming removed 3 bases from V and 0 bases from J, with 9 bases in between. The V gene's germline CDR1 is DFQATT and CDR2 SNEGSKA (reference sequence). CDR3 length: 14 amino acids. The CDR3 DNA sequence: TGCAGTGCTAGTCTTGGCTACTCCTACAATGAGCAGTTCTTC. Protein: CSASLGYSYNEQFF.

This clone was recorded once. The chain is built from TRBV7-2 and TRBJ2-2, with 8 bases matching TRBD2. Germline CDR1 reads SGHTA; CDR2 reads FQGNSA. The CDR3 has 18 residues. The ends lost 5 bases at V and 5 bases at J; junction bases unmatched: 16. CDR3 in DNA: TGTGCCAGCAGCCAACTAACCACCCGCAGCGGGAGTACCGGGGAGCTGTTTTTT. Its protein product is CASSQLTTRSGSTGELFF.

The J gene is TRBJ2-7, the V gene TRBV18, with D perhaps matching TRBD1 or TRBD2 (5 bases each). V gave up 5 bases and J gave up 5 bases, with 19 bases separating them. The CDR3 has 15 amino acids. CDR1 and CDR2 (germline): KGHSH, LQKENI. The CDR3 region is CASSKPGTEDHEQYF. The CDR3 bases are TGTGCCAGCTCAAAACCCGGGACGGAAGACCACGAGCAGTACTTC.

The CDR3, as DNA: TGTGCCAGCAGACGGGGGGCCGGGTCCTATAATTCACCCCTCCACTTT. Amino acid sequence: CASRRGAGSYNSPLHF. The chain carries TRBV12-1 and TRBJ1-6. TRBV12-1 is listed as a pseudogene. The CDR3 covers 16 residues.

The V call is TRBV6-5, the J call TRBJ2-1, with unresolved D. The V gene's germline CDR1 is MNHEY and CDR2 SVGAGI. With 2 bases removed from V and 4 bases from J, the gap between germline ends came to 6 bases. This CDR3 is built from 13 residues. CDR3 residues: CASSYGKYNEQFF. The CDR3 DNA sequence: TGTGCCAGCAGTTACGGCAAATACAATGAGCAGTTCTTC.

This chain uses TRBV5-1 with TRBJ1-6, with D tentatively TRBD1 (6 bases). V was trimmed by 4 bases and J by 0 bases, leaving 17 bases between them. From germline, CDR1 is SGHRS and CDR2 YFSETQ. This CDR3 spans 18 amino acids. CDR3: CASSNDRRGSSYNSPLHF. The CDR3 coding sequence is TGCGCCAGCAGCAATGACAGGAGGGGGAGCTCCTATAATTCACCCCTCCACTTT.

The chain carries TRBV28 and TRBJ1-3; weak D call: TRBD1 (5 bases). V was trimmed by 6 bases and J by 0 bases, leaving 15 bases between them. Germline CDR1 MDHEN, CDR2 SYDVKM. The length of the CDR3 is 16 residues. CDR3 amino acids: CASSPPDIHSGNTIYF. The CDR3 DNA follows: TGTGCCAGCAGCCCCCCGGACATACACTCTGGAAACACCATATATTTT.

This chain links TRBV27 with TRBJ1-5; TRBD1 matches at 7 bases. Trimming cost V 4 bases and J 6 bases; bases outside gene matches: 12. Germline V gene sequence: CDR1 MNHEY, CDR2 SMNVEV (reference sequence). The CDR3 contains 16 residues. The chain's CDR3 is CASSSRGGGRGQPQHF. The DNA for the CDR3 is TGTGCCAGCAGTTCTCGAGGGGGCGGGCGGGGTCAGCCCCAGCATTTT.

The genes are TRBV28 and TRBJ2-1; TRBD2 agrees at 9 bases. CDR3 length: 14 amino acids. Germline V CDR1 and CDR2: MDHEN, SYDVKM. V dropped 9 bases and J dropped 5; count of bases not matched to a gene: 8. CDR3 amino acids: CASYSGSRNNEQFF. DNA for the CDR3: TGTGCCAGTTATAGCGGGAGTCGAAACAATGAGCAGTTCTTC.

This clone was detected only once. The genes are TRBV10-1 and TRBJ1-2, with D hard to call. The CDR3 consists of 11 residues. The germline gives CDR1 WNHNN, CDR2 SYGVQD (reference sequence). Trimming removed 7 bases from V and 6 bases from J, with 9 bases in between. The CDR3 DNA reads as TGCGCCAGCACGGCGTCCGATGGCTACACCTTC. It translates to CASTASDGYTF.

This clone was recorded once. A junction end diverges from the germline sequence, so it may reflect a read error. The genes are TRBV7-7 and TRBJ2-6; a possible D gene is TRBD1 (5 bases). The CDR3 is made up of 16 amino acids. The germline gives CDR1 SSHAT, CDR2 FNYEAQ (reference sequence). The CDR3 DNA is TGTGCTAGCAGCTTAGGTCCAGGGACTGGGGCCAACGTCCTGACTTTC. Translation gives CASSLGPGTGANVLTF.